Listed below are T cell receptor beta chains from one sample, sequenced in a study of cytomegalovirus exposure and HLA in healthy donors. The repertoire was sequenced with immunoSEQ multiplex PCR; TCRdb's copy has only in-frame clones and lacks some. The top ten clones hold around 2.6% of a sample with some 200,000 clones, about 77% of them seen once. Sequenced sample: PBMCs. The receptor source for this set is a female donor in good health and CMV-seronegative. CDR3s leave out the opening cysteine and the closing phenylalanine or tryptophan.

J gene	V gene	CDR3 protein
TRBJ2-7	TRBV19	ASSSRDSSYEQY
TRBJ1-2	TRBV11-2	ASSLFGRTGSSGYT
TRBJ1-1	TRBV5-4	ASSEQGAYYTEAF
TRBJ2-5	TRBV2	ASSEVRGRETQY
TRBJ1-1	TRBV4-2	ASSQDGQYTEAF
TRBJ2-7	TRBV15	ATSFRDRGSEQY
TRBJ1-5	TRBV28	ASSPGLRLNQPQH
TRBJ1-2	TRBV2	ASSEWAEANYGYT
NA	TRBV2	ASSGVAGDSTEQY
TRBJ1-1	TRBV7-9	ASSLVVGANTEAF
TRBJ1-2	TRBV19	ASSPPDRGPRYGYT
TRBJ1-2	TRBV14	ASSQVQGYGYT
TRBJ2-4	TRBV19	ASSPDLDRVFNGAKNIQY
TRBJ2-5	TRBV7-3	ASSPGLAGGETQY
TRBJ2-5	TRBV5-4	ASRFAGTSAEETQY
TRBJ1-2	TRBV29-1	SVDGVGTDYGYT
TRBJ2-5	TRBV5-4	ASSLGGQIKETQY
TRBJ2-3	TRBV6-5	ASSQQGRTDTQY
TRBJ1-2	TRBV7-2	ASSSSYYGYT
TRBJ2-1	TRBV4-1	ASSQVDLGLSYNEQF
TRBJ2-3	TRBV9	ASSVSKLRRGGTDTQY
TRBJ2-7	TRBV9	ASSLTGTSGYEQY